This TCR beta chain was profiled in a study of post-analysis software for immune sequencing data. Study outcomes and limitations: Among five TRBV segments more frequent in patients than controls were TRBV5-6, TRBV5-1 and TRBV20-1.

Unique molecular identifiers were carried by the TCR beta cDNA libraries. Input populations of about 0.95 to 10 million T cells gave rise to approximately 500,000 cDNA molecules. MiXCR was run by TCRdb on the PCR reads, yielding one entry per CDR3 protein. This sample yields 350,000 to 500,000 distinct CDR3 sequences, of which about 39% are seen a single time; around 8% belongs to the top ten. This clonotype turned up a few times. Its matching antigen is unknown. The CDR3 contains 15 residues. Germline V gene data show CDR1 as SGHRS and CDR2 as YFSETQ. The V and J ends lost 4 bases and 4 bases, in that order; junction bases with no gene match: 8.

This sequence joins TRBV5-1 and TRBJ1-1, with TRBD1 matching 9 bases. The sequence derives from a girl aged 2-15 years with multiple sclerosis. Sequencing was performed on blood. The CDR3 DNA sequence: TGCGCCAGCAGCAACAGGGGGCGGGAGATCACTGAAGCTTTCTTT. Its protein is CASSNRGREITEAFF.